This is a list of T cell receptor beta chains from one sample in a study of blood T cell repertoires in COVID-19. Produced via immunoSEQ multiplex PCR; TCRdb's table is partial and in-frame only. The sample contains some 380,000 clones, 81% of which appear only once. The sequenced sample consisted of peripheral blood. The source of these receptors is a human donor with acute or convalescent COVID-19. The donor label of this sample is uncertain. The CDR3 runs from the conserved cysteine through the conserved F or W. The D gene is left open where the match is weak.

CDR3 protein,CDR3 DNA,J gene,D gene,V gene
CASSFRDRPNFF,TGTGCCAGCAGCTTCCGGGACAGGCCCAATTTCTTC,TRBJ2-1,TRBD1,TRBV11-2
CATTPWRDRGTDTQYF,TGTGCCACCACCCCTTGGAGGGACAGAGGCACAGATACGCAGTATTTT,TRBJ2-3,-,TRBV24-1
CASRTSGGFSNQPQHF,TGTGCCAGCAGAACATCAGGGGGCTTTAGCAATCAGCCCCAGCATTTT,TRBJ1-5,TRBD1,TRBV2
CASSENRRTTEAFF,TGTGCCAGCAGTGAAAACCGGAGAACCACTGAAGCTTTCTTT,TRBJ1-1,-,TRBV6-1
CASSQDGRASETQYF,TGTGCCAGCAGCCAAGACGGCAGGGCTTCGGAGACCCAGTACTTC,TRBJ2-5,-,TRBV14
CASSPYSSGTGRAGNTIYF,TGTGCCAGCTCACCATATTCGAGTGGGACAGGACGGGCTGGAAACACCATATATTTT,TRBJ1-3,TRBD1,TRBV18
CASSRDFSNQPQHF,TGCGCCAGCAGCCGGGATTTTAGCAATCAGCCCCAGCATTTT,TRBJ1-5,-,TRBV10-2
CASTAGVTNTGELFF,TGTGCCAGCACAGCCGGGGTCACGAACACCGGGGAGCTGTTTTTT,TRBJ2-2,-,TRBV2
CASSQDRNYEQYF,TGTGCCAGCAGCCAGGACAGAAACTACGAGCAGTACTTC,TRBJ2-7,-,TRBV3-1/TRBV3-2
CASSFGSAGSRETQYF,TGCGCCAGCAGCTTTGGATCAGCGGGGAGTCGGGAGACCCAGTACTTC,TRBJ2-5,TRBD2,TRBV5-1
CASSSRQGGGYTF,TGTGCCAGCAGCTCACGACAGGGTGGCGGCTACACCTTC,TRBJ1-2,TRBD1,TRBV3-1/TRBV3-2